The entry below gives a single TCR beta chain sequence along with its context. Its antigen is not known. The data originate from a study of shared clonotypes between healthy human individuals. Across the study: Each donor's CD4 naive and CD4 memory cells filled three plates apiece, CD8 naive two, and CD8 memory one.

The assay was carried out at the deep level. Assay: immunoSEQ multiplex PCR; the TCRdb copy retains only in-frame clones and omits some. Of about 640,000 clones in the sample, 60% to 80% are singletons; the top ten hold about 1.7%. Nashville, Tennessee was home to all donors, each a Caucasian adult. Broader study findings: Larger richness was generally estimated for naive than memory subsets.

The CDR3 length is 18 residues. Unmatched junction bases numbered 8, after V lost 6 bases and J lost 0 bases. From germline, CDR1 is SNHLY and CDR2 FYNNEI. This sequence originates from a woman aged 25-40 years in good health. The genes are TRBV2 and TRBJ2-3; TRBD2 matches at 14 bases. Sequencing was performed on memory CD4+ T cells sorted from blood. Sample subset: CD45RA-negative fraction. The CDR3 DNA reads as TGTGCCAGCAGGGCGACTAGCGGGAGGGCCTCTAGCACAGATACGCAGTATTTT. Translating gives CASRATSGRASSTDTQYF.